One T cell receptor (beta chain) is described in this entry. Its antigen is unidentified. The sample originates from a study of radiotherapy plus CTLA-4 blockade in lung cancer. Germline loops: CDR1 SNHLY, CDR2 FYNNEI. The CDR3 has 14 residues. V was clipped by 11 bases and J by 6 bases, with 21 bases between them. TCRdb keeps only in-frame clones here, not all; method: immunoSEQ multiplex PCR. The sample includes about 80,000 clones, around 88% of them seen just once. Findings of the study overall: Clones derived from tumor TCRs expanded in blood after radiotherapy plus ipilimumab.

Here the sequenced sample was peripheral blood, taken from a patient treated with radiotherapy plus ipilimumab. The receptor's source is a human donor with non-small cell lung cancer who had a partial response to radiotherapy plus ipilimumab. The chain joins TRBV2 to TRBJ2-3; D unclear. CDR3 nucleotide sequence: TGTGCCGGAAGTGCCTCGAACCTAGATGATACGCAGTATTTT. It translates to CAGSASNLDDTQYF.